The rows below give T cell receptor beta chains drawn from one sample of a study of T-cell memory formation after mild COVID-19. TCRdb reanalysed the 5' RACE reads using MiXCR and keeps one entry per CDR3 protein. The table lists about 400,000 distinct CDR3 sequences, under 25% of them singletons. The sequencing input was PBMCs or a T cell subset sorted from them (not recorded which). Receptor source: an adult woman who had mild COVID-19 (a few samples of this study predate the infection). Cell type and time point are not known. CDR3s leave out the opening cysteine and the closing phenylalanine or tryptophan. D genes are given only for firm matches.

j_call | v_call | d_call | cdr3_aa
TRBJ2-2 | TRBV24-1 | . | ATSDPGHTNTGELF
TRBJ2-6 | TRBV25-1 | . | ASSMDSGANVLT
TRBJ2-3 | TRBV20-1 | TRBD2 | SAGRLAGSTDTQY
TRBJ2-1 | TRBV5-5 | . | ASSLPTSGEQF
TRBJ2-1 | TRBV5-1 | TRBD1 | ASSLDRGRNEQF
TRBJ2-5 | TRBV24-1 | . | ATSDLGWGRNQETQY
TRBJ2-3 | TRBV3-1 | . | ASSQDRAYYTDTQY
TRBJ1-2 | TRBV27 | . | ASSRQGTAANYGYT
TRBJ2-2 | TRBV19 | . | ASSVIGSEDTGELF
TRBJ2-7 | TRBV9 | . | ASSVDGTVNTDEQY
TRBJ2-7 | TRBV4-2 | . | ASSQEDSPAYEQY
TRBJ2-3 | TRBV5-1 | . | ASSPTRGLADTQY
TRBJ2-1 | TRBV10-3 | TRBD2 | AISESLGKRGATYNEQF
TRBJ1-6 | TRBV7-6 | . | ASSEAGREWNSPLH
TRBJ2-1 | TRBV6-1 | TRBD2 | ASSVSGGVANEQF
TRBJ2-7 | TRBV20-1 | TRBD2 | SASNSSGGLYEQY
TRBJ2-2 | TRBV11-2 | TRBD1 | ASSFLPGQGTAGELF
TRBJ2-5 | TRBV7-2 | TRBD2 | ASSPGRGLAGHQETQY
TRBJ2-7 | TRBV15 | TRBD1 | ATSSRTGAAYEQY
TRBJ2-3 | TRBV27 | . | ASSLGGQLGDTQY
TRBJ2-3 | TRBV3-1 | . | ASSQSSGARTPDTQY
TRBJ2-7 | TRBV27 | TRBD1 | ASSPTGEYEQY
TRBJ1-5 | TRBV30 | . | AWGRAVGIPQH
TRBJ2-7 | TRBV11-2 | TRBD1 | ASSFSTGGYEQY
TRBJ2-3 | TRBV2 | . | ASGTASWDTQY
TRBJ2-4 | TRBV20-1 | . | SALGLTKNIQY
TRBJ2-2 | TRBV7-9 | . | ASSWGLPMAGELF
TRBJ1-1 | TRBV7-2 | . | ASSLAPTQMNTEAF
TRBJ2-4 | TRBV11-2 | TRBD1 | ASSQRDRAKNIQY
TRBJ2-1 | TRBV7-8 | TRBD2 | ASRKLRTRSGSPYNEQF
TRBJ1-1 | TRBV12-3/TRBV12-4 | . | ASSVAGEAF
TRBJ1-2 | TRBV20-1 | . | SARHGGYGYT
TRBJ2-2 | TRBV5-1 | . | ASSLAGVVTAGELF
TRBJ1-1 | TRBV20-1 | TRBD1 | SAPKGQNPTEAF
TRBJ2-1 | TRBV7-9 | . | ASSLAQRLPYNEQF
TRBJ1-6 | TRBV4-1 | . | ASSRDLSSYNSPLH
TRBJ2-7 | TRBV12-3/TRBV12-4 | TRBD1 | ASSPGTGLHEQY
TRBJ2-3 | TRBV7-2 | . | ASSLGIARGPTDTQY
TRBJ1-4 | TRBV20-1 | TRBD1 | SATDRAGEKLF
TRBJ2-7 | TRBV7-9 | TRBD1 | ASSFTGQGSYEQY
TRBJ2-5 | TRBV27 | TRBD2 | ASSSAGVRETQY
TRBJ2-2 | TRBV2 | . | ASSESRASLGTGELF
TRBJ1-3 | TRBV7-8 | TRBD1 | ASSLGTARNTIY
TRBJ2-7 | TRBV12-3/TRBV12-4 | . | ASNYHRNQPYEQY
TRBJ2-3 | TRBV23-1 | . | ASSQSRGPSTDTQY
TRBJ2-5 | TRBV3-1 | TRBD2 | ASSPRGSGMETQY
TRBJ2-7 | TRBV5-6 | . | ASSLGAFDGSYEQY